Below, 28 T cell receptor beta chains from the same sample are listed, as sequenced in a study of blood T cells in healthy people across ages. With a J-beta primer mix and a sample-barcoded 5' primer, a second PCR ran about 7 to 12 cycles. TCRdb fed the 5' RACE reads into MiXCR, producing one record per CDR3 protein. The table lists hundreds of thousands of distinct CDR3 sequences, approximately 35% of them singletons. The sample taken for sequencing was blood. These receptors were taken from a man aged 18-30 years in good health.

The rearrangement links TRBV9 to TRBJ1-1, with D possibly matching TRBD1 (5 bases). Trimming stripped 0 bases from V and 2 bases from J, with 5 bases between. Germline assignment: CDR1 SGDLS and CDR2 YYNGEE. The CDR3 spans 13 residues. CDR3 DNA sequence: TGTGCCAGCAGCGTAGGGGACAACACTGAAGCTTTCTTT. Translating gives CASSVGDNTEAFF.

Regarding this clonotype: Since a much larger clone is just one base distant, this may be a read error. CDR3 sequence: CASSLAAARGSYGQYF. The CDR3, as DNA: TGTGCCAGCAGCTTAGCGGCCGCAAGGGGATCCTACGGGCAGTACTTC. This chain joins TRBV7-6 and TRBJ2-5, with D possibly matching TRBD1 (5 bases). Germline assignment: CDR1 SGHVS and CDR2 FNYEAQ. V gave up 0 bases and J gave up 11 bases, with 22 bases separating them. This CDR3 is built from 16 residues.

CDR3 sequence: CASSYSKIRDGGPAIYEQYF. In DNA form, the CDR3 reads TGTGCCAGCAGTTACTCGAAGATCCGGGACGGGGGACCTGCAATTTACGAGCAGTACTTC. V gene TRBV6-2 or TRBV6-3 combines with J gene TRBJ2-5; weak D call: TRBD2 (6 bases). The DNA end favors TRBJ2-7, so the J call may be wrong. CDR1 is MNHEY, CDR2 SVGEGT, per germline. The CDR3 sequence is 20 residues long.

The chain uses TRBV5-1 and TRBJ2-3; the D gene is possibly TRBD1 (5 bases). Germline values: CDR1 SGHRS, CDR2 YFSETQ. V gave up 10 bases and J gave up 2 bases, with 20 bases separating them. The CDR3 has 15 residues. The CDR3 DNA reads TGCGCCGGCAACTCACAGGATATCCCCACAGATACGCAGTATTTT. Translating it yields CAGNSQDIPTDTQYF. The variable domain in full, completed from reference TRBV5-1 and TRBJ2-3, reads KAGVTQTPRYLIKTRGQQVTLSCSPISGHRSVSWYQQTPGQGLQFLFEYFSETQRNKGNFPGRFSGRQFSNSRSEMNVSTLELGDSALYLCAGNSQDIPTDTQYFGPGTRLTVL.

This clonotype was seen many times. The rearrangement links TRBV4-3 to TRBJ2-4; D not certain. This CDR3 has 14 residues. The V and J ends lost 1 base and 6 bases respectively, with 10 bases between them. The germline gives CDR1 LGHNA, CDR2 YSLEER. CDR3 region: CASSQAQRGNIQYF. DNA for the CDR3: TGCGCCAGCAGCCAAGCCCAGCGCGGAAACATTCAGTACTTC.

To note about this clonotype: Being one base from a much bigger clone, this may be a read error. The chain joins TRBV10-3 to TRBJ2-7; 7 bases line up with TRBD2. CDR1 and CDR2 from the germline V gene are ENHRY and SYGVKD. The V and J ends lost 10 bases and 3 bases, in that order; junction bases with no gene match: 6. This CDR3 is built from 12 residues. CDR3 sequence: CATGTGGYEQYF. For the CDR3, the DNA is TGTGCCACCGGGACGGGAGGCTACGAGCAGTACTTC.

The chain recombines TRBV6-2 or TRBV6-3 with TRBJ2-3, with 12 bases identical to TRBD2. Germline loops: CDR1 MNHEY, CDR2 SVGEGT. The length of the CDR3 is 17 residues. Germline trimming cut 5 bases from V and 4 bases from J; bases unmatched to any gene: 10. Here the CDR3 DNA reads TGTGCCAGCAGTGGGCCCCGACTAGCGGGAGAACCAGATACGCAGTATTTT. Its protein product is CASSGPRLAGEPDTQYF.

This clonotype was detected a few times. The chain uses TRBV27 and TRBJ1-5; 11 nucleotides align to TRBD1. The CDR3 covers 15 residues. Germline V gene sequence: CDR1 MNHEY, CDR2 SMNVEV (reference sequence). With 4 bases clipped from V and 8 bases from J, the junction kept 7 bases outside the gene matches. CDR3 protein: CASSSWTGGEEPQHF. The CDR3 coding sequence is TGTGCCAGCAGTTCCTGGACAGGGGGCGAAGAGCCCCAGCATTTT.

This chain connects TRBV7-2 to TRBJ1-5; D remains ambiguous. The V gene's germline CDR1 is SGHTA and CDR2 FQGNSA. V was shortened by 6 bases and J by 9 bases, with 15 bases between the two germline ends. The CDR3 spans 13 residues. The CDR3 region is CASSVRADSPQHF. The DNA of the CDR3 is TGTGCCAGCAGTGTGAGGGCGGACTCGCCCCAGCATTTT.

The V gene is TRBV20-1, the J gene TRBJ2-7, with D possibly TRBD2 on 6 matching bases. The CDR3 runs to 15 residues. The germline V and J ends were trimmed by 6 bases and 0 bases, with 18 bases remaining between them. Germline assignment: CDR1 DFQATT and CDR2 SNEGSKA (reference sequence). CDR3 sequence: CSADKTGGPSYEQYF. The CDR3 bases are TGCAGTGCAGACAAGACCGGGGGTCCCTCCTACGAGCAGTACTTC.

The chain carries TRBV29-1 and TRBJ2-2; D unclear. The V and J ends lost 6 bases and 15 bases respectively, with 17 bases between them. The CDR3 totals 11 residues. Germline V lookup: CDR1 SQVTM, CDR2 ANQGSEA. The CDR3 region has the DNA TGCAGCGTAAACCGGGCCAATCATTTGTTTTTT. Residues: CSVNRANHLFF.

DNA for the CDR3: TGTGCCAGCAGCTTAGGGTTGTCAGCGATCCACGAGCAGTACTTC. Amino acid sequence: CASSLGLSAIHEQYF. V is TRBV7-2 and J is TRBJ2-7; D gene uncertain. The CDR3 loop spans 15 amino acids. Trimming removed 1 base from V and 5 bases from J, with 15 bases in between. The germline gives CDR1 SGHTA, CDR2 FQGNSA.

This sequence joins TRBV20-1 and TRBJ1-5, with D possibly being TRBD1 (6 bases). In germline, CDR1 is DFQATT, CDR2 SNEGSKA (reference sequence). This CDR3 has 15 residues. V was pared by 4 bases and J by 4 bases, with 17 bases between. For the CDR3, the DNA is TGCAGTGCTAACAGGGACGGAAGAGCGAATCAGCCCCAGCATTTT. It translates to CSANRDGRANQPQHF.

This clonotype was counted many times. The rearrangement uses TRBV11-1 and TRBJ2-1; perhaps TRBD2 as D (6 bases). The V end was cut by 5 bases, the J end by 10 bases, with 12 bases between. The length of the CDR3 is 12 residues. CDR1 is SGHAT and CDR2 is FQDESV in the germline V gene (reference sequence). This CDR3 reads CASSHGDLEQFF. In DNA, the CDR3 is TGTGCCAGCAGCCACGGGGACTTGGAGCAGTTCTTC.

This clonotype was found many times. The chain recombines TRBV12-3 or TRBV12-4 with TRBJ2-5; D gene ambiguous. Deletions cut 4 bases from V and 5 bases from J, with 20 bases between. The CDR3 loop spans 16 amino acids. CDR3 nucleotide sequence: TGTGCCAGCAGTTCGGCCTTTCTCGCCGGTCTGGAGACCCAGTACTTC. The encoded protein is CASSSAFLAGLETQYF.

The rearrangement uses TRBV7-2 and TRBJ1-1; D gene unclear. The CDR3 consists of 13 residues. The ends were cut back, 6 bases at V and 7 bases at J, with 15 bases in the middle. The germline CDR1 and CDR2 sequences are SGHTA and FQGNSA. CDR3 amino acids: CASRDYTGYEAFF. CDR3 DNA: TGTGCCAGCAGGGATTATACCGGATATGAAGCTTTCTTT.

In its sample, this clonotype was seen a few times. The chain has TRBV12-3 or TRBV12-4 and TRBJ1-4; D is unresolved. V lost 3 bases, J lost 8 bases, and 10 bases lay in between. The CDR3 loop spans 13 amino acids. The CDR3: CASSFGGREKLFF. The DNA for the CDR3 is TGTGCCAGCAGTTTTGGCGGTCGGGAAAAACTGTTTTTT.

The chain combines TRBV7-3 with TRBJ2-5, with a possible D match to TRBD2 (5 bases). The CDR3 has 17 residues. With 1 base removed from V and 5 bases from J, the gap between germline ends came to 20 bases. Per the germline V gene, CDR1 is SGHTA and CDR2 is FQGTGA. As DNA, the CDR3 is TGTGCCAGCAGCTTAAGGGGTCGGACTCCCCGGGCGGAGACCCAGTACTTC. Protein product: CASSLRGRTPRAETQYF.

DNA of the CDR3: TGTGCCAGCAGCCAGAAGGGGAGTGGCGAAGCTTTCTTT. Translated, it gives CASSQKGSGEAFF. The chain recombines TRBV9 with TRBJ1-1, with a possible D match to TRBD1 (5 bases). Germline V gives CDR1 SGDLS, CDR2 YYNGEE. V was trimmed by 4 bases and J by 8 bases, leaving 15 bases between them. This CDR3 region has 13 residues.

This chain joins TRBV9 and TRBJ1-5, with D perhaps TRBD1 (6 bases). The CDR3 is 16 amino acids. V lost 4 bases, J lost 3 bases, and 17 bases lay in between. The germline CDR1 and CDR2 sequences are SGDLS and YYNGEE. CDR3: CASSPSIQGPNQPQHF. The DNA for the CDR3 is TGTGCCAGCAGCCCATCCATACAGGGACCCAATCAGCCCCAGCATTTT. Based on the CDR3 plus reference TRBV9 and TRBJ1-5, the full variable domain is DSGVTQTPKHLITATGQRVTLRCSPRSGDLSVYWYQQSLDQGLQFLIQYYNGEERAKGNILERFSAQQFPDLHSELNLSSLELGDSALYFCASSPSIQGPNQPQHFGDGTRLSIL.

The gene calls are TRBV14 and TRBJ1-1, with D tentatively TRBD1 (5 bases). Trimming removed 5 bases at V and 0 bases at J, with 19 bases between. Per germline, CDR1 SGHDN and CDR2 FVKESK. The CDR3 is made up of 17 amino acids. The CDR3 DNA reads TGTGCCAGCAGCTCCCAATGGTGGGGACGGCTGAACACTGAAGCTTTCTTT. It translates to CASSSQWWGRLNTEAFF.

The chain uses TRBV4-1 and TRBJ2-5; TRBD1 matches 7 bases. Looked up from germline, CDR1 is MGHRA and CDR2 is YSYEKL. This CDR3 is built from 16 residues. The V and J ends lost 4 bases and 4 bases, in that order; junction bases with no gene match: 12. In DNA, the CDR3 is TGCGCCAGCAGCCCTTCGACAGGGATTTTCCGAGAGACCCAGTACTTC. This gives the protein CASSPSTGIFRETQYF.

This clonotype has only a few counts. The chain couples TRBV7-2 to TRBJ2-5, with D unclear. Deletions cut 4 bases from V and 5 bases from J, with 23 bases between. The V gene's germline CDR1 is SGHTA and CDR2 FQGNSA. The CDR3 is made up of 17 amino acids. The CDR3, as DNA: TGTGCCAGCAGCTCCCCAGGCGGATCCAGCGCTTTCGAGACCCAGTACTTC. Protein sequence: CASSSPGGSSAFETQYF.

Ten or more counts support this clonotype. This chain uses TRBV20-1 with TRBJ1-2; unclear D gene. V was clipped by 5 bases and J by 3 bases, with 19 bases between them. CDR1 and CDR2 (germline): DFQATT, SNEGSKA (reference sequence). This CDR3 region has 15 residues. The CDR3 region is CSAAAEAGSDYGYTF. The CDR3 nucleotides are TGCAGTGCTGCTGCCGAAGCAGGCAGTGACTATGGCTACACCTTC.

The chain carries TRBV2 and TRBJ2-5; 11 nucleotides agree with TRBD2. The CDR3 totals 14 residues. The ends lost 6 bases at V and 5 bases at J; junction bases unmatched: 5. The germline gives CDR1 SNHLY, CDR2 FYNNEI. The DNA for the CDR3 is TGTGCCAGCAGGGAGACTAGCGGGGAGGAGACCCAGTACTTC. It yields the protein CASRETSGEETQYF.

This clonotype was counted at least ten times. The V call is TRBV20-1, the J call TRBJ2-1, with D tentatively TRBD2 (5 bases). V was shortened by 6 bases and J by 0 bases, with 15 bases between the two germline ends. The length of the CDR3 is 15 residues. Germline CDR1 is DFQATT and CDR2 is SNEGSKA (reference sequence). CDR3: CSAAGQRSSYNEQFF. DNA for the CDR3: TGCAGTGCCGCGGGTCAGCGGAGCTCCTACAATGAGCAGTTCTTC.

As concerns this clonotype: The junction departs from the called germline gene at one end, perhaps through a read error. CDR3 sequence reads: CANSFLLAGGLNEQYF. CDR3 bases: TGTGCCAACAGCTTCCTACTAGCGGGGGGGTTAAATGAGCAGTACTTC. This chain uses TRBV7-3 with TRBJ2-7; TRBD2 matches at 13 bases. The CDR3 has 16 amino acids. Germline assignment: CDR1 SGHTA and CDR2 FQGTGA.

The V gene is TRBV24-1, the J gene TRBJ2-1, with D unclear. This CDR3 is built from 11 residues. The V and J ends lost 5 bases and 8 bases respectively, with 6 bases between them. Germline V CDR1 and CDR2: KGHDR, SFDVKD. The CDR3, as DNA: TGTGCCACCAGTGGAAGTGATGAGCAGTTCTTC. Its translation: CATSGSDEQFF.